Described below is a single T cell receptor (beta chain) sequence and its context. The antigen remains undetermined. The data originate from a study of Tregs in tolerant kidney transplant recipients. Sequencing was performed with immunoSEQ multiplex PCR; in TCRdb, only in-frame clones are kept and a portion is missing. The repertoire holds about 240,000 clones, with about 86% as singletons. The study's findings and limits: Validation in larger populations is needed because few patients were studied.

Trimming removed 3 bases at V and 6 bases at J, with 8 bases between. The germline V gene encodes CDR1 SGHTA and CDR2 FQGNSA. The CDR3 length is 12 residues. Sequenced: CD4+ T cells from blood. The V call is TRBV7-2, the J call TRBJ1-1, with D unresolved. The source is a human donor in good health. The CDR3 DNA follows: TGTGCCAGCAGCTTCCGCGGGGCTGAAGCTTTCTTT. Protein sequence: CASSFRGAEAFF.